This is a list of T cell receptor beta chains from one sample in a study of T-cell memory formation after mild COVID-19. TCRdb itself ran the 5' RACE reads through MiXCR, one entry per CDR3 protein. Here the sample spans a few hundred thousand distinct CDR3 sequences, roughly 15% being singletons. Specimen: PBMCs or a T cell subset sorted from them (not recorded which). All receptors come from a man aged 18 to 29 who had mild COVID-19 (a few samples of this study predate the infection). Cell type and time point are not known. The CDR3 runs from the conserved cysteine through the conserved F or W. D genes are given only for firm matches. Size values are once, few and many counts, or a class for expanded clones, and some rows have none.

J | size | V | length | D | DNA | CDR3
TRBJ1-5 | NA | TRBV7-2 | 15 | NA | TGTGCCAGCAGCCCGGGTCGTCCCGGCAATCAGCCCCAGCATTTT | CASSPGRPGNQPQHF
TRBJ1-2 | few | TRBV5-5 | 13 | NA | TGTGCCAGCAGCTCTCAGGGGATTTATGGCTACACCTTC | CASSSQGIYGYTF
TRBJ1-5 | NA | TRBV7-2 | 12 | NA | TGTGCCAGCAGCAAGGGGGGACAGCCCCAGCATTTT | CASSKGGQPQHF
TRBJ1-2 | few | TRBV6-5 | 13 | NA | TGTGCCAGCAGTTTCTCCCCGCACTATGGCTACACCTTC | CASSFSPHYGYTF
TRBJ1-1 | NA | TRBV20-1 | 13 | NA | TGCAGTGCTAGTCAGCGGATTCGCACTGAAGCTTTCTTT | CSASQRIRTEAFF
TRBJ2-3 | few | TRBV4-1 | 17 | NA | TGCGCCAGCAGCCGGGCGGCGGGGATCCTTCGGGGGGATACGCAGTATTTT | CASSRAAGILRGDTQYF
TRBJ2-3 | NA | TRBV5-1 | 15 | NA | TGCGCCAGCAGCTTGCTAGGGCAGGGAGGAGATACGCAGTATTTT | CASSLLGQGGDTQYF
TRBJ2-7 | NA | TRBV9 | 14 | NA | TGTGCCAGCAGCCCCGGGGCCACCCCCTACGAGCAGTACTTC | CASSPGATPYEQYF
TRBJ2-1 | few | TRBV12-5 | 17 | TRBD2 | TGTGCTAGTGTTCTAGTTGGCGGGGGGTTCTGGGGCAATGAGCAGTTCTTC | CASVLVGGGFWGNEQFF
TRBJ1-5 | NA | TRBV6-1 | 13 | NA | TGTGCCAGCAAACACAGTAGCAATCAGCCCCAGCATTTT | CASKHSSNQPQHF
TRBJ2-5 | many | TRBV20-1 | 16 | NA | TGCAGTGCTAGTGGATTGGACGTAACCTTCCAAGAGACCCAGTACTTC | CSASGLDVTFQETQYF
TRBJ1-2 | few | TRBV7-2 | 14 | TRBD1 | TGTGCCAGCAGCTTAATCGGGACAGGGGGTGGCTACACCTTC | CASSLIGTGGGYTF
TRBJ2-1 | NA | TRBV20-1 | 14 | NA | TGCAGTGCTCCGGAGCGGAGCTCCTACAATGAGCAGTTCTTC | CSAPERSSYNEQFF
TRBJ2-3 | NA | TRBV28 | 12 | NA | TGTGCCAGCACTCTAAGGCAAGGTACGCAGTATTTT | CASTLRQGTQYF
TRBJ2-5 | many | TRBV12-3/TRBV12-4 | 13 | NA | TGTGCCAGCAGTTTACTTTTGGGGGGGACCCAGTACTTC | CASSLLLGGTQYF
TRBJ2-5 | NA | TRBV4-2 | 15 | NA | TGTGCCAGCAGCCAAGAGTCTAGAAATAAAGAGACCCAGTACTTC | CASSQESRNKETQYF
TRBJ2-5 | NA | TRBV7-9 | 18 | NA | TGTGCCAGCAGCTTAGTCCACACCCTTACTAGATCAGAAGAGACCCAGTACTTC | CASSLVHTLTRSEETQYF
TRBJ2-1 | many | TRBV12-3/TRBV12-4 | 15 | NA | TGTGCCAGCAGTTTATGGAGGGGGGACGCCGTGTTGCAGTTCTTC | CASSLWRGDAVLQFF
TRBJ1-1 | few | TRBV12-5 | 14 | NA | TGTGCTAGTGGTTTGGAGGGGCTCTACACTGAAGCTTTCTTT | CASGLEGLYTEAFF
TRBJ1-2 | once | TRBV4-3 | 14 | NA | TGCGCCAGCAGCCAAGGGTTACGACAGTATGGCTACACCTTC | CASSQGLRQYGYTF
TRBJ2-7 | many | TRBV20-1 | 13 | NA | TGCAGTGCTAATAAGCGGGCCTCCTACGAGCAGTACTTC | CSANKRASYEQYF
TRBJ1-1 | NA | TRBV6-2/TRBV6-3 | 13 | NA | TGTGCCAGCAGTTGGGTCCAGAACACTGAAGCTTTCTTT | CASSWVQNTEAFF
TRBJ2-1 | NA | TRBV5-1 | 14 | NA | TGCGCCAGCAGCGGAGAACCTACCGCCGATGAGCAGTTCTTC | CASSGEPTADEQFF
TRBJ2-3 | many | TRBV3-1 | 12 | NA | TGTGCCAGCAGCAACCAGGGTGATACGCAGTATTTT | CASSNQGDTQYF
TRBJ1-2 | few | TRBV5-1 | 17 | NA | TGCGCCAGCATCTCCGGGAGTAAGACACCAGAGATATATGGCTACACCTTC | CASISGSKTPEIYGYTF
TRBJ2-1 | few | TRBV4-3 | 15 | TRBD1 | TGCGCCAGCAGCCAAGAACAGGGGTTTGGCGATGAGCAGTTCTTC | CASSQEQGFGDEQFF
TRBJ2-5 | few | TRBV11-3 | 15 | TRBD1 | TGTGCCAGCAGCAGACAGGGTGGCCGGGGAGAGACCCAGTACTTC | CASSRQGGRGETQYF
TRBJ1-3 | few | TRBV9 | 15 | NA | TGTGCCAGCAGCCCCCGGTCAAGCTCTGGAAACACCATATATTTT | CASSPRSSSGNTIYF
TRBJ2-3 | NA | TRBV4-3 | 15 | NA | TGCGCCAGCAGCCAGGAACCCCTGGGCACAGATACGCAGTATTTT | CASSQEPLGTDTQYF
TRBJ2-2 | NA | TRBV27 | 16 | NA | TGTGCCAGCAGTCCTCGACGGACCTGGGGGACCGGGGAGCTGTTTTTT | CASSPRRTWGTGELFF
TRBJ1-5 | NA | TRBV27 | 14 | TRBD1 | TGTGCCAGCAGTCCCGACAGGGTAAATCAGCCCCAGCATTTT | CASSPDRVNQPQHF
TRBJ2-1 | NA | TRBV5-1 | 14 | NA | TGCGCCAGCAGCTTCTCGGGTCCGGGCAATGAGCAGTTCTTC | CASSFSGPGNEQFF
TRBJ1-4 | NA | TRBV5-1 | 15 | NA | TGCGCCAGCAGCTTAGGAAGGGAACCTAATGAAAAACTGTTTTTT | CASSLGREPNEKLFF
TRBJ2-2 | NA | TRBV6-2/TRBV6-3 | 13 | NA | TGTGCCAGCAGTTACGGTTCGACCGGGGAGCTGTTTTTT | CASSYGSTGELFF
TRBJ2-3 | few | TRBV7-8 | 16 | NA | TGTGCCAGCAGCCGCACCCGGATTCCTAGCACAGATACGCAGTATTTT | CASSRTRIPSTDTQYF